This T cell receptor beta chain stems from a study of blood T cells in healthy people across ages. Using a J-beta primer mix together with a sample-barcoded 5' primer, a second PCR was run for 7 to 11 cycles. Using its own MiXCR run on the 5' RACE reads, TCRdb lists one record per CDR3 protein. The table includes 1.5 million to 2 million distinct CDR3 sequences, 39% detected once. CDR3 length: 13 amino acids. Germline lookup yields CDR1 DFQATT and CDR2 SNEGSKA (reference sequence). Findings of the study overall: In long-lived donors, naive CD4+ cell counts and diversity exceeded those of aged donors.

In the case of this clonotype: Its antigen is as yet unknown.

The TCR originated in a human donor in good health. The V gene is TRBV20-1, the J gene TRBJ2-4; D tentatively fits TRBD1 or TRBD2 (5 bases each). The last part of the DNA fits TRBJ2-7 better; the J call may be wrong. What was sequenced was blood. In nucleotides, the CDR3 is TGCAGTGCAACTCACGGGGCCCCCTACGAGCAGTACTTC. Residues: CSATHGAPYEQYF.